One and the same sample provided the 6 T cell receptor beta chains below, sequenced in a study of T cell repertoires in cytomegalovirus infection. TCRdb processed the reads anew with MiXCR; each CDR3 protein has one entry. The repertoire has about 740,000 distinct CDR3 sequences, about 40% of them found once; the top ten carry under 3%. The source material was PBMCs. The origin of the receptors is a human donor in good health (CMV status not recorded). Some clones in this sample may be carry-over from other donors' samples.

For this clonotype: At one end, the junction sequence differs from germline, possibly due to a read error. V is TRBV15 and J is TRBJ2-5, with D perhaps matching TRBD2 (5 bases). The germline V gene encodes CDR1 LNHNV and CDR2 YYDKDF (reference sequence). The CDR3 covers 15 residues. CDR3 region: CSTSRDGGDQETQYF. The CDR3 nucleotides read TGTTCCACCAGCAGAGACGGAGGAGACCAAGAGACCCAGTACTTC.

The chain is built from TRBV27 and TRBJ2-7; 7 nucleotides agree with TRBD1. The germline gives CDR1 MNHEY, CDR2 SMNVEV (reference sequence). This CDR3 has 16 amino acids. With V trimmed by 6 bases and J by 0 bases, 11 bases remained unmatched. The CDR3 spells CASSIRGGPSSYEQYF. The CDR3 region has the DNA TGTGCCAGCAGCATAAGAGGGGGCCCGAGCTCCTACGAGCAGTACTTC.

The V call is TRBV9, the J call TRBJ1-3; a weak D match, TRBD1 (6 bases). The CDR3 consists of 14 residues. Germline V gene lookup returns CDR1 SGDLS and CDR2 YYNGEE. V dropped 7 bases and J dropped 0 bases, with 11 bases sitting between them. The CDR3 DNA is TGTGCCAGCGGGGGCACACTCTCTGGAAACACCATATATTTT. It encodes CASGGTLSGNTIYF.

The chain employs TRBV6-1 and TRBJ1-5; TRBD1 agrees at 7 bases. The germline CDR1 and CDR2 sequences are MNHNS and SASEGT. This CDR3 region has 15 residues. J lost 7 bases, V lost 4 bases, and 10 bases had no gene match. The CDR3 sequence: CASSAQGPLGQPQHF. CDR3 coding DNA: TGTGCCAGCAGTGCACAGGGGCCCTTAGGACAGCCCCAGCATTTT.

This clonotype was counted between two and nine times. The rearrangement links TRBV19 to TRBJ1-4; no reliable D call. The CDR3 covers 14 residues. V gave up 3 bases and J gave up 4 bases, with 9 bases separating them. Germline V gene data show CDR1 as LNHDA and CDR2 as SQIVND (reference sequence). CDR3 loop: CASSISGINEKLFF. The CDR3 nucleotides read TGTGCCAGTAGTATTTCGGGGATTAATGAAAAACTGTTTTTT.

V and J are TRBV10-3 and TRBJ2-7, with D perhaps matching TRBD1 (6 bases). V lost 3 bases and J lost 3, with 18 bases in between. Germline CDR1 reads ENHRY; CDR2 reads SYGVKD. This CDR3 is 16 amino acids long. CDR3 sequence reads: CAISDRPRTASYEQYF. For the CDR3, the DNA is TGTGCCATCAGTGACCGACCTCGGACAGCGAGCTACGAGCAGTACTTC.